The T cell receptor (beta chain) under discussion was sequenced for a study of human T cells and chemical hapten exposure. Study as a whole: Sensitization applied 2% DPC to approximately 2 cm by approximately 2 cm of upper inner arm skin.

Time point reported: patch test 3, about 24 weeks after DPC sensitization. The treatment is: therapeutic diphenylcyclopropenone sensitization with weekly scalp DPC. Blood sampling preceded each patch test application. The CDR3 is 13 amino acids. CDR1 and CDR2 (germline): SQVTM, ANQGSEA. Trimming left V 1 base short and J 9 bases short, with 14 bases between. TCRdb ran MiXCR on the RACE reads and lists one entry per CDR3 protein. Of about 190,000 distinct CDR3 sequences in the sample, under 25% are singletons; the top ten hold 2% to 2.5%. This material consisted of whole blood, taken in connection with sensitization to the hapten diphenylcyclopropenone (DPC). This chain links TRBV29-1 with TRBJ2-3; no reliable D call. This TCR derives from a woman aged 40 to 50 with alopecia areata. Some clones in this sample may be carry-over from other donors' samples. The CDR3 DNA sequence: TGCAGCGTTGAAGGCGGCGACCTGGGGACGCAGTATTTT. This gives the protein CSVEGGDLGTQYF.